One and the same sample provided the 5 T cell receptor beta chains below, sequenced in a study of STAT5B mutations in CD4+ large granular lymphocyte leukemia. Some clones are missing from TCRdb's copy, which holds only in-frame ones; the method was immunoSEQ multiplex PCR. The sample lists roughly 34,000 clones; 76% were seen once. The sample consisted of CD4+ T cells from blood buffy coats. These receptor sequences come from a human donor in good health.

CDR3 loop: CASSSERETQYF. CDR3 in DNA: TGTGCCAGCAGCTCCGAAAGAGAGACCCAGTACTTC. V usage is TRBV11-3 and J usage is TRBJ2-5; no clear D gene. Germline V gene sequence: CDR1 SGHNT, CDR2 YENEEA. V lost 4 bases to trimming and J lost 4 bases, with 7 bases between them. The CDR3 extends over 12 amino acids.

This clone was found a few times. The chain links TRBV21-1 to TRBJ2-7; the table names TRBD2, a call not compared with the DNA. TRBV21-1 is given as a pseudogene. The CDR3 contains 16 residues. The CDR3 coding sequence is TGTGCCAGCAGCGTGTCTAGCGGGGGGGCCAGAAACGAGCAGTACTTC. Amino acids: CASSVSSGGARNEQYF.

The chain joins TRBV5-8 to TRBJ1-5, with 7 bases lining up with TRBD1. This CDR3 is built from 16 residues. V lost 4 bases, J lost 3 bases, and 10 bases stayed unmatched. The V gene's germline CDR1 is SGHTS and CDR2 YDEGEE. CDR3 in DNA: TGTGCCAGCAGCCGGCACAGAGGGACAGTCAATCAGCCCCAGCATTTT. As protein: CASSRHRGTVNQPQHF.

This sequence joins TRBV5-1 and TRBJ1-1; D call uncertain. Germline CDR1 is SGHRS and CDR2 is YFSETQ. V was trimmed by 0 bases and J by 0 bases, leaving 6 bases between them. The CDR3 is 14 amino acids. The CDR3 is CASSLGHMNTEAFF. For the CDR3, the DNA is TGCGCCAGCAGCTTGGGACACATGAACACTGAAGCTTTCTTT.

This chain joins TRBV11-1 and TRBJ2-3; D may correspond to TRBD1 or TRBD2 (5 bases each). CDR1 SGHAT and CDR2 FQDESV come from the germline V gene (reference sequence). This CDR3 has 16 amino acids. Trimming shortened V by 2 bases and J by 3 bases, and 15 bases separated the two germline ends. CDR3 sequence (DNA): TGTGCCAGCAGCTTATATACGGGACGGGTGACAGATACGCAGTATTTT. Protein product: CASSLYTGRVTDTQYF.